Presented here are 13 T cell receptor beta chains from one specimen sequenced in a study of blood T cells in healthy people across ages. A second PCR of about 6 to 12 cycles used a sample-barcoded 5' primer and a J-beta primer mix. TCRdb re-analysed the 5' RACE reads in MiXCR, keeping a single row per CDR3 protein. There are hundreds of thousands of distinct CDR3 sequences in the sample; around 52% occur only once, and about 13% lies in the top ten. Sequencing was carried out using blood. These receptors came from an elderly woman in good health.

The table lists this clonotype with many counts. The chain combines TRBV5-1 with TRBJ2-1, with TRBD1 identical over 12 bases. Per germline, CDR1 SGHRS and CDR2 YFSETQ. CDR3 length: 16 residues. Germline trimming cut 0 bases from V and 9 bases from J; bases unmatched to any gene: 7. In nucleotides, the CDR3 is TGCGCCAGCAGCTTGGAAGGGACAGGGGGCTACGGTGAGCAGTTCTTC. It translates to CASSLEGTGGYGEQFF.

A word on this clonotype: It may be a read error: a sequence one base away is much more abundant. The CDR3 loop reads CSASGSGGNTDTQYF. Written as DNA, the CDR3 is TGCAGTGCTAGCGGTAGCGGGGGTAACACAGATACGCAGTATTTT. The V call is TRBV20-1, the J call TRBJ2-3, with 9 nucleotides matching TRBD2. Germline V gives CDR1 DFQATT, CDR2 SNEGSKA (reference sequence). The CDR3 length is 15 residues. Unmatched junction bases numbered 6, after V lost 3 bases and J lost 2 bases.

This clonotype was recorded at least ten times. J is TRBJ2-3 and V is TRBV5-1; D gene ambiguous. The V gene's germline CDR1 is SGHRS and CDR2 YFSETQ. The germline V and J ends were trimmed by 3 bases and 9 bases, with 11 bases remaining between them. The CDR3 length is 12 residues. As DNA, the CDR3 is TGCGCCAGCAGCTCGACGGGTTTAACGCAGTATTTT. This translates into CASSSTGLTQYF.

This clonotype has a count of ten or more. This sequence joins TRBV27 and TRBJ2-1; D perhaps matches TRBD1 (6 bases). This CDR3 spans 12 amino acids. CDR1 is MNHEY and CDR2 is SMNVEV in the germline V gene (reference sequence). V was clipped by 1 base and J by 8 bases, with 6 bases between them. DNA of the CDR3: TGTGCCAGCAGTTTATGGGGGCATGAGCAGTTCTTC. As protein: CASSLWGHEQFF.

This clonotype was picked up a small number of times. The chain combines TRBV29-1 with TRBJ1-1; weak D call: TRBD1 (5 bases). CDR3 length: 14 residues. CDR1 and CDR2 (germline): SQVTM, ANQGSEA. The germline V and J ends were trimmed by 4 bases and 3 bases, with 15 bases remaining between them. DNA of the CDR3: TGCAGCGTTGTGCCTCAATGGGGGGACACTGAAGCTTTCTTT. Translating it yields CSVVPQWGDTEAFF.

The table lists this clonotype with many counts. This chain uses TRBV9 with TRBJ2-7, with D possibly being TRBD1 (6 bases). Trimming shortened V by 2 bases and J by 0 bases, and 12 bases separated the two germline ends. CDR1 is SGDLS, CDR2 YYNGEE, per germline. This CDR3 is 15 amino acids long. DNA for the CDR3: TGTGCCAGCAGCGTCCGGACAGTGAGCTCCTACGAGCAGTACTTC. It translates to CASSVRTVSSYEQYF.

Concerning this clonotype itself: Relative to the germline gene, one junction end is altered; a read error may explain this. This chain joins TRBV18 and TRBJ2-1; 9 bases map to TRBD2. This CDR3 is 16 amino acids long. Germline V lookup: CDR1 KGHSH, CDR2 LQKENI. CDR3 DNA: TGTACCAGCTCACGATTAGGTAGCGGGAGTTACAATGAGCAGTTCTTC. Translated: CTSSRLGSGSYNEQFF. Full variable domain (rest looked up from reference TRBV18 and TRBJ2-1): NAGVMQNPRHLVRRRGQEARLRCSPMKGHSHVYWYRQLPEEGLKFMVYLQKENIIDESGMPKERFSAEFPKEGPSILRIQQVVRGDSAAYFCTSSRLGSGSYNEQFFGPGTRLTVL.

In its sample, this clonotype was seen many times. This chain uses TRBV25-1 with TRBJ2-7, with TRBD1 matching 9 bases. Trimming removed 2 bases from V and 4 bases from J; junction bases left unmatched: 9. Germline CDR1 and CDR2: MGHDK and SYGVNS. This CDR3 region has 16 residues. This CDR3 is CASSETRGQGFYEQYF. CDR3 coding DNA: TGTGCCAGCAGTGAAACCCGAGGACAGGGGTTTTACGAGCAGTACTTC.

In its sample, this clonotype was seen many times. The chain employs TRBV5-1 and TRBJ2-1, with 11 bases that match TRBD2. J lost 4 bases, V lost 0 bases, and 3 bases had no gene match. CDR1 SGHRS and CDR2 YFSETQ come from the germline V gene. The CDR3 is made up of 16 amino acids. Written as DNA, the CDR3 is TGCGCCAGCAGCTTGGGTTCTAGCGGGGGGTACAATGAGCAGTTCTTC. Translation: CASSLGSSGGYNEQFF.

The chain has TRBV7-2 and TRBJ2-5; D may correspond to TRBD1 or TRBD2 (5 bases each). Germline lookup yields CDR1 SGHTA and CDR2 FQGNSA. V lost 5 bases and J lost 7, with 17 bases in between. CDR3 size: 14 residues. The CDR3 DNA reads TGTGCCAGCAGCACGGGACGCACATACGGGACCCAGTACTTC. This translates into CASSTGRTYGTQYF. Full variable domain (remainder filled in from reference TRBV7-2 and TRBJ2-5): GAGVSQSPSNKVTEKGKDVELRCDPISGHTALYWYRQSLGQGLEFLIYFQGNSAPDKSGLPSDRFSAERTGGSVSTLTIQRTQQEDSAVYLCASSTGRTYGTQYFGPGTRLLVL.

The sample holds many counts of this clonotype. The chain has TRBV12-3 or TRBV12-4 and TRBJ2-6; D perhaps matches TRBD1 (6 bases). V lost 3 bases to trimming and J lost 0 bases, with 9 bases between them. The CDR3 runs to 16 residues. CDR3: CASSFQGNSGANVLTF. CDR3 nucleotide sequence: TGTGCCAGCAGTTTTCAGGGGAACTCTGGGGCCAACGTCCTGACTTTC.

This clonotype was observed many times. The chain joins TRBV7-2 to TRBJ2-5; a weak D match, TRBD1 (5 bases). Germline CDR1 is SGHTA and CDR2 is FQGNSA. Trimming removed 5 bases from V and 11 bases from J, with 18 bases in between. CDR3 size: 13 residues. In nucleotides, the CDR3 is TGTGCCAGCAGCACAACCCACCAGACAGAACAGTACTTC. It is translated as CASSTTHQTEQYF.

This clonotype has just one count. DNA for the CDR3: TGTGCCAGCAGTCTCCTCGATACCGGGCAGTATTTT. This gives the protein CASSLLDTGQYF. V gene TRBV28 combines with J gene TRBJ2-3; D not resolved. This CDR3 is 12 amino acids long. Germline CDR1 and CDR2: MDHEN and SYDVKM. Trimming shortened V by 5 bases and J by 11 bases, and 14 bases separated the two germline ends.